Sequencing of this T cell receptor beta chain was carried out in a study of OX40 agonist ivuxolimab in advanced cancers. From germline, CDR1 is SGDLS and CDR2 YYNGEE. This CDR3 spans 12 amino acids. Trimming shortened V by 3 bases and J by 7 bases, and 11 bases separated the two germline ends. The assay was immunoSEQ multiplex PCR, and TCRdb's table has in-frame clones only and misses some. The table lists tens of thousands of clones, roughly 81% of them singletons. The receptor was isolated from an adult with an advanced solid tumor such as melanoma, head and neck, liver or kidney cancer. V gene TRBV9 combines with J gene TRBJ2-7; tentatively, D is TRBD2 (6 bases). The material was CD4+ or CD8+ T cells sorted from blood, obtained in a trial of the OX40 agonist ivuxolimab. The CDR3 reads CASSANRGEQYF. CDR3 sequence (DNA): TGTGCCAGCAGCGCCAATCGGGGGGAGCAGTACTTC.